Ten or more counts support the clone carrying this T cell receptor (beta chain). Its specificity is not known. The CDR3 end shows no conserved phenylalanine or tryptophan, and so a read error is likely. The data were obtained in a study of metastatic and nonmetastatic thyroid tumors. As for the study in general: Malignant thyroid and benign thyroid patients provided blood and tumor or nodule tissue whose repertoires were compared.

All patients reached thyroid surgery having received no treatment beforehand. Findings of the study overall: In both blood and tumor samples, TCR beta diversity was reported significantly higher for malignant than benign nodules.

As handled by the study authors: Building a distant-metastasis classifier for papillary thyroid cancer drew on CDR3 differences across clinicopathological groups. TCRdb re-called the PCR reads through MiXCR. Clone size and V and J calls follow TCRdb, not the original study. The sample has roughly 14,000 clones, roughly 25% seen once; the top ten hold 7.7%. The V and J ends lost 4 bases and 4 bases, in that order; junction bases with no gene match: 9. The CDR3 length is 15 residues. Germline CDR1 is SGHDT and CDR2 is YYEEEE. Sequenced: tumor tissue. V and J are TRBV5-6 and TRBJ1-2, with TRBD1 matching 8 bases. This receptor was taken from a female donor with papillary thyroid cancer or a benign thyroid nodule (not recorded which). Some clones in this sample may be carry-over from other donors' samples. CDR3 bases: TGTGCCAGCAGCAGTACCAGGGGGCGTCTCTATGGCTACACCCTC. Its protein product is CASSSTRGRLYGYTL.